This T cell receptor beta chain was recorded in a study of cytomegalovirus exposure and HLA in healthy donors. Use of 60 Vbeta and 13 Jbeta primers characterized the PCR. Repertoires were generated with immunoSEQ multiplex PCR, while TCRdb's copy carries only in-frame clones and drops some. The sample includes about 150,000 clones, roughly 79% of them seen just once. Germline CDR1 reads SGHTA; CDR2 reads FQGNSA. The CDR3 has 15 amino acids. Germline trimming cut 1 base from V and 2 bases from J; bases unmatched to any gene: 4. The chain links TRBV7-2 to TRBJ2-7, with 8 positions matching TRBD1. The sequencing input was PBMCs. The sequence was collected from a woman aged 30 to 39 in good health and CMV-seronegative. DNA of the CDR3: TGTGCCAGCAGCTTAGATTGGACAGGGACCTACGAGCAGTACTTC. Translation gives CASSLDWTGTYEQYF.